This TCR beta chain was found in a study of cytomegalovirus exposure and HLA in healthy donors. Findings and limits, study-wide: Later analysis showed most CMV-associated TCR beta chains appearing HLA-restricted.

Of note for this clone: Its specificity is unknown.

The PCR employed 60 Vbeta primers together with 13 Jbeta primers. The method was immunoSEQ multiplex PCR; TCRdb's version includes in-frame clones alone and lacks a portion of them. This table holds under 200,000 clones, around four fifths found once. The V and J ends lost 1 base and 0 bases respectively, with 10 bases between them. Germline V lookup: CDR1 SGHNT, CDR2 YYREEE (reference sequence). The CDR3 is 15 residues long. Sequences were obtained from PBMCs. This chain uses TRBV5-4 with TRBJ1-1; D remains unclear. This clonotype was obtained from a woman aged 45-60 years in good health and CMV-seronegative. CDR3 DNA: TGTGCCAGCAGCTTGCCACAGCTAATGAACACTGAAGCTTTCTTT. This translates into CASSLPQLMNTEAFF. Based on the CDR3 plus reference TRBV5-4 and TRBJ1-1, the full variable domain is ETGVTQSPTHLIKTRGQQVTLRCSSQSGHNTVSWYQQALGQGPQFIFQYYREEENGRGNFPPRFSGLQFPNYSSELNVNALELDDSALYLCASSLPQLMNTEAFFGQGTRLTVV.